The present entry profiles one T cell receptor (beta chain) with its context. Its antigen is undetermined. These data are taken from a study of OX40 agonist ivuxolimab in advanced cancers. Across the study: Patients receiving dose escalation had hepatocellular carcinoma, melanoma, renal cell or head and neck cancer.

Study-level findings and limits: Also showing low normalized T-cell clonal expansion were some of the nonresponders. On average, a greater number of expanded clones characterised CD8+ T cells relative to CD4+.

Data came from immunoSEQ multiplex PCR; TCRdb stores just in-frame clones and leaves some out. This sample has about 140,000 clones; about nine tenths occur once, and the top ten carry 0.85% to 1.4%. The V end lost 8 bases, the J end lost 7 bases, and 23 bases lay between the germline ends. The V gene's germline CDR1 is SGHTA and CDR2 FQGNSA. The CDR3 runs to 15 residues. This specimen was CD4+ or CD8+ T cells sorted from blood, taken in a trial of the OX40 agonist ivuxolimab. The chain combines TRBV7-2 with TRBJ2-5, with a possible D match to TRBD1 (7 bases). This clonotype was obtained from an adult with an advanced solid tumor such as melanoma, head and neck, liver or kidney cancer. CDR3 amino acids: CASGEDRQLVWTQYF. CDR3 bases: TGTGCCAGCGGGGAGGACAGGCAATTAGTATGGACCCAGTACTTC. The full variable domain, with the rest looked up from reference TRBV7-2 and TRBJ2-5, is GAGVSQSPSNKVTEKGKDVELRCDPISGHTALYWYRQSLGQGLEFLIYFQGNSAPDKSGLPSDRFSAERTGGSVSTLTIQRTQQEDSAVYLCASGEDRQLVWTQYFGPGTRLLVL.